The rows below give T cell receptor beta chains drawn from one sample of a study of early T cells in non-severe SARS-CoV-2 infection. Each CDR3 protein gets one entry after TCRdb re-called the 5' RACE reads with MiXCR. The table shows roughly 40,000 distinct CDR3 sequences, with approximately 7.1% occurring only once. Sequenced: whole blood. All receptors derive from an adult who was a healthcare worker with PCR-confirmed SARS-CoV-2 infection or an uninfected control (not recorded which). Each CDR3 is given with its conserved first and last residue. D genes are given only for firm matches. Not all rows give a size; the values are once, few, many and, for expanded clones, a class.

>TRBD1|16|TRBJ1-1|many|TRBV30
CAWSSSRDRVNTEAFF
TGTGCCTGGAGTTCGTCCCGGGACAGGGTGAACACTGAAGCTTTCTTT
>TRBD1|14|TRBJ2-4|NA|TRBV15
CATSRAGTGDIQYF
TGTGCCACCAGCAGGGCCGGGACAGGGGACATTCAGTACTTC
>NA|11|TRBJ2-7|many|TRBV25-1
CASSGGQEQYF
TGTGCCAGCAGTGGGGGGCAGGAGCAGTACTTC
>NA|14|TRBJ1-5|few|TRBV20-1
CSAGESYSNQPQHF
TGCAGTGCCGGGGAGTCGTATAGCAATCAGCCCCAGCATTTT
>NA|17|TRBJ1-6|medium-sized|TRBV4-1
CASSPPSAGPYNSPLHF
TGCGCCAGCAGCCCACCGTCGGCAGGCCCCTATAATTCACCCCTCCACTTT
>NA|16|TRBJ2-4|many|TRBV7-8
CASSLWVVGGWNIQYF
TGTGCCAGCAGCTTATGGGTGGTTGGGGGCTGGAACATTCAGTACTTC
>TRBD2|15|TRBJ2-5|NA|TRBV11-2
CASSSFRLAGETQYF
TGTGCCAGCAGCTCATTCCGACTAGCGGGGGAGACCCAGTACTTC
>TRBD1|16|TRBJ2-2|few|TRBV18
CASSPSGQAGTGELFF
TGTGCCAGCTCACCTTCTGGACAGGCGGGCACCGGGGAGCTGTTTTTT
>NA|14|TRBJ2-7|many|TRBV27
CASSLRQNPYEQYF
TGTGCCAGCAGTTTAAGACAGAACCCCTACGAGCAGTACTTC
>NA|12|TRBJ2-5|many|TRBV12-3/TRBV12-4
CASRTFQETQYF
TGTGCCAGCAGGACATTCCAAGAGACCCAGTACTTC
>NA|15|TRBJ1-2|few|TRBV15
CATSREPTSNYGYTF
TGTGCCACCAGCAGAGAACCGACAAGTAACTATGGCTACACCTTC
>NA|12|TRBJ2-5|few|TRBV10-3
CAIRTSQETQYF
TGTGCCATTAGGACTTCACAAGAGACCCAGTACTTC